This TCR beta chain emerged from a study of T cell responses to AZD1222 COVID-19 vaccine. This clone was seen a single time. Sequencing was performed with immunoSEQ multiplex PCR; in TCRdb, only in-frame clones are kept and a portion is missing. The table lists 130,000 or so clones, approximately 91% of them singletons. The length of the CDR3 is 14 residues. V was shortened by 1 base and J by 3 bases, with 7 bases between the two germline ends. Germline values: CDR1 SGHAT, CDR2 FQNNGV. The sequence derives from an adult who received the AZD1222 COVID-19 vaccine. The specimen comprised peripheral blood, sampled 28 days after the second AZD1222 dose. V usage is TRBV11-2 and J usage is TRBJ2-1; D not resolved. For the CDR3, the DNA is TGTGCCAGCAGCTTAGGCCAGGTCTACAATGAGCAGTTCTTC. Residues: CASSLGQVYNEQFF. The full variable domain, rest sourced from reference TRBV11-2 and TRBJ2-1, is EAGVAQSPRYKIIEKRQSVAFWCNPISGHATLYWYQQILGQGPKLLIQFQNNGVVDDSQLPKDRFSAERLKGVDSTLKIQPAKLEDSAVYLCASSLGQVYNEQFFGPGTRLTVL.